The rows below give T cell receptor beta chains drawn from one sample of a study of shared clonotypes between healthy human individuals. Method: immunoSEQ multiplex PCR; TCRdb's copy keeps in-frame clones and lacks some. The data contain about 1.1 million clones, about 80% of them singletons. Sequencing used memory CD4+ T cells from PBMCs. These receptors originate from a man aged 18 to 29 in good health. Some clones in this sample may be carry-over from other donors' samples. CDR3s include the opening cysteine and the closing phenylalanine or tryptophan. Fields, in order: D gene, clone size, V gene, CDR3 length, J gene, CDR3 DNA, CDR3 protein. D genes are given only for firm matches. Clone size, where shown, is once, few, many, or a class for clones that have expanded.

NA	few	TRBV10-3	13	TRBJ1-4	TGTGCCATCAGTGAGTCGATTAATGAAAAACTGTTTTTT	CAISESINEKLFF
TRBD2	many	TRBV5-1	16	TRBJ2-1	TGCGCCAGCAGCGAGGGCCTGAGGGACTACAACAATGAGCAGTTCTTC	CASSEGLRDYNNEQFF
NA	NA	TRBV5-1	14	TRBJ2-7	TGCGCCAGCAGTCGTGTGGGGGGCGCGTACGAGCAGTACTTC	CASSRVGGAYEQYF
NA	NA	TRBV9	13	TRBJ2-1	TGTGCCAGCGGGACGACCCCGGGCTATGAGCAGTTCTTC	CASGTTPGYEQFF
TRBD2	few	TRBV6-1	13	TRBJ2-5	TGTGCCAGCATCAGCGGGAGGCGGGAGACCCAGTACTTC	CASISGRRETQYF
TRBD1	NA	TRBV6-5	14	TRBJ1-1	TGTGCCAGCAGTGACCGGACAGGGTTCACTGAAGCTTTCTTT	CASSDRTGFTEAFF
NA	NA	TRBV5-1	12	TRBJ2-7	TGCGCCAGCAGCTCCCAGAACTACGAGCAGTACTTC	CASSSQNYEQYF
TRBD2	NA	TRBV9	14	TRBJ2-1	TGTGCCAGCAGCGGGGTAGCGGGGAACAATGAGCAGTTCTTC	CASSGVAGNNEQFF
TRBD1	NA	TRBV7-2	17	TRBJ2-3	TGTGCCAGCAGCGCTCCTCAGGGGGCCGGCCCCACAGATACGCAGTATTTT	CASSAPQGAGPTDTQYF
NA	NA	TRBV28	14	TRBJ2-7	TGTGCCAGCAGGTCCGGGCTCCGACCCTACGAGCAGTACTTC	CASRSGLRPYEQYF
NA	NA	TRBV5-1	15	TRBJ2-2	TGCGCCAGCAGCATCCCGGGAAAGAACACCGGGGAGCTGTTTTTT	CASSIPGKNTGELFF
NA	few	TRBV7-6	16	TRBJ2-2	TGTGCCAGCAGCGAATGGGGACGAGGGAACACCGGGGAGCTGTTTTTT	CASSEWGRGNTGELFF
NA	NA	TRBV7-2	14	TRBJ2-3	TGTGCCAGCAGCTTAGAAGGGCTCGGGTATACGCAGTATTTT	CASSLEGLGYTQYF
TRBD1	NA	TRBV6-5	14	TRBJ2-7	TGTGCCAGCAGTGGACAACAGGGGTCGGACGAGCAGTACTTC	CASSGQQGSDEQYF
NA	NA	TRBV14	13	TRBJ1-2	TGTGCCAGCAGCCCGTCGGGGCTGGCTGGCTACACCTTC	CASSPSGLAGYTF
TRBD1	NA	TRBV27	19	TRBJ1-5	TGTGCCAGCAGCAAATCAGGGGGCCCCAATTATAATAGCAATCAGCCCCAGCATTTT	CASSKSGGPNYNSNQPQHF